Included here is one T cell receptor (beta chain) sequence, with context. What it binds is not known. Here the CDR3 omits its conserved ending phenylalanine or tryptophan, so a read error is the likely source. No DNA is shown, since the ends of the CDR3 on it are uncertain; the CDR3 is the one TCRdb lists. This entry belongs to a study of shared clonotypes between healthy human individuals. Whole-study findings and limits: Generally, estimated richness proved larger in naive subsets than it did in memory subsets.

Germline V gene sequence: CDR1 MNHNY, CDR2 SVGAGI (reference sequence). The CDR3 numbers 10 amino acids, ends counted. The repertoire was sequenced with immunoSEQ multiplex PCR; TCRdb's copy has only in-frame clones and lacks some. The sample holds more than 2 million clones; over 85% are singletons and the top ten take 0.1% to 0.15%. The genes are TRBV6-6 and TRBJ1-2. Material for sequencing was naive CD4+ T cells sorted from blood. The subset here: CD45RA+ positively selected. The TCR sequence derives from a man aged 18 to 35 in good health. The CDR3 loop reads CASSFDHLII.